The sequence of this T cell receptor beta chain was determined in a study of spatial heterogeneity in lung cancer. This CDR3 is 14 amino acids long. Germline values: CDR1 MNHEY, CDR2 SMNVEV (reference sequence). V was pared by 2 bases and J by 7 bases, with 4 bases of the junction left unmatched. Indicated time point: sample taken at primary tumor resection. Frozen PBMC, nontumor lung or tumor provided whole RNA, which was sequenced unsorted. TCRdb used MiXCR to reprocess the 5' RACE reads, holding one entry per CDR3 protein. The repertoire includes approximately 4,100 distinct CDR3 sequences, 30% to 40% of them detected once, and 24% sits in the top ten. The study's findings and limits: Tumor mutation counts were tracked by expanded intratumoral alpha and beta TCR counts.

This clonotype was seen a handful of times. Its antigen is not identified. This receptor was taken from a male donor with early-stage non-small cell lung cancer. V gene TRBV27 combines with J gene TRBJ2-4, with TRBD2 matching over 8 bases. The source material was lung tumor tissue, sampled at surgery. The CDR3 reads CASSLSGRGNIQYF. In DNA, the CDR3 is TGTGCCAGCAGTTTAAGCGGGAGAGGGAACATTCAGTACTTC.